Reported below is one TCR beta chain. Its target is not known. The source of the sample is a study of cytomegalovirus exposure and HLA in healthy donors. Study-wide findings and caveats: Accurate prediction of HLA-A and HLA-B alleles (for most subjects) was reportedly achieved from TCR beta sequences. Researchers reported in a later analysis that common viral pathogens appeared linked to several top clusters. It was 150 to 200 TCR beta chains that were listed as cytomegalovirus-associated. A further, later analysis showed that HLA-associated TCR beta chains (compared with equally common others) were more clonally expanded.

Both 60 Vbeta primers and 13 Jbeta primers went into the PCR. Libraries were prepared by immunoSEQ multiplex PCR; TCRdb keeps only in-frame clonotypes and omits some of them. Here the sample table reports roughly 120,000 clones. V lost 0 bases and J 1 base, leaving 6 bases between the germline ends. Germline V gene lookup returns CDR1 SGHRS and CDR2 YFSETQ. The CDR3 is 14 residues long. Material for sequencing was PBMCs. The source of this sequence is a man in his late teens or twenties in good health and CMV-seronegative. J is TRBJ2-3 and V is TRBV5-1, with a possible D match to TRBD2 (5 bases). In DNA, the CDR3 is TGCGCCAGCAGCTTGGAGCGGCGCACAGATACGCAGTATTTT. Translating gives CASSLERRTDTQYF. The variable domain in full, completed from reference TRBV5-1 and TRBJ2-3, reads KAGVTQTPRYLIKTRGQQVTLSCSPISGHRSVSWYQQTPGQGLQFLFEYFSETQRNKGNFPGRFSGRQFSNSRSEMNVSTLELGDSALYLCASSLERRTDTQYFGPGTRLTVL.